This passage covers 30 T cell receptor beta chains from one sample sequenced in a study of Tregs in tolerant kidney transplant recipients. Method: immunoSEQ multiplex PCR; TCRdb's copy keeps in-frame clones and lacks some. The sample comprises hundreds of thousands of clones, 84% of which are singletons, and around 0.68% rests with the top ten. Sequences were obtained from CD4+ T cells from blood. Receptor source: a human donor in good health.

The chain employs TRBV5-5 and TRBJ1-3; D is possibly TRBD1 (5 bases). Germline loops: CDR1 SGHKS, CDR2 YYEKEE (reference sequence). Trimming removed 3 bases from V and 6 bases from J, with 16 bases in between. This CDR3 region has 15 residues. The CDR3 loop is CASSSPQADLNTIYF. CDR3 coding DNA: TGTGCCAGCAGCTCCCCACAGGCCGACCTAAACACCATATATTTT.

This clone was detected only once. V gene TRBV10-1 combines with J gene TRBJ2-2; maybe TRBD1 (6 bases). Looked up from germline, CDR1 is WNHNN and CDR2 is SYGVQD (reference sequence). The CDR3 spans 15 residues. Trimming shortened V by 2 bases and J by 3 bases, and 10 bases separated the two germline ends. The DNA of the CDR3 is TGCGCCAGCAGTGAGCGACAGGCCTACACCGGGGAGCTGTTTTTT. Translation gives CASSERQAYTGELFF.

This clone has only one observation. V and J are TRBV6-5 and TRBJ2-7; 11 positions agree with TRBD1. The CDR3 covers 15 residues. CDR1 MNHEY and CDR2 SVGAGI come from the germline V gene. Unmatched junction bases numbered 5, after V lost 4 bases and J lost 3 bases. Here the CDR3 DNA reads TGTGCCAGCAGTTTTGGACAGGGGGCAAACTACGAGCAGTACTTC. Translating it yields CASSFGQGANYEQYF.

The genes are TRBV2 and TRBJ2-3; D is ambiguous. The ends were cut back, 3 bases at V and 0 bases at J, with 10 bases in the middle. Germline CDR1 SNHLY, CDR2 FYNNEI. The CDR3 is made up of 15 amino acids. The CDR3 sequence: CASSESGTSTDTQYF. In DNA form, the CDR3 reads TGTGCCAGCAGTGAGTCGGGCACGAGCACAGATACGCAGTATTTT.

The V gene is TRBV7-9, the J gene TRBJ1-2, with no clear D. CDR3 length: 14 amino acids. The germline V and J ends were trimmed by 5 bases and 5 bases, with 15 bases remaining between them. Germline assignment: CDR1 SEHNR and CDR2 FQNEAQ (reference sequence). Here the CDR3 DNA reads TGTGCCAGCAGCCCCCCCCAAGGACTATATGGCTACACCTTC. Its translation: CASSPPQGLYGYTF.

This chain links TRBV19 with TRBJ2-2, with TRBD1 matching over 8 bases. The CDR3 covers 15 residues. From germline, CDR1 is LNHDA and CDR2 SQIVND (reference sequence). V shed 7 bases and J 1 base; nucleotides not matched to a gene: 5. This CDR3 is CASINGQGNTGELFF. CDR3 DNA: TGTGCCAGTATCAACGGACAGGGGAACACCGGGGAGCTGTTTTTT.

The rearrangement links TRBV30 to TRBJ1-2; 8 nucleotides align to TRBD1. CDR3 length: 17 residues. Germline values: CDR1 GTSNPN, CDR2 SVGIG (reference sequence). V shed 0 bases and J 0 bases; nucleotides not matched to a gene: 9. The CDR3 nucleotides read TGTGCCTGGAGTGTATTCGACAGGGGTTGGGCTAACTATGGCTACACCTTC. The encoded protein is CAWSVFDRGWANYGYTF.

The rearrangement joins TRBV7-6 to TRBJ2-2; tentatively, D is TRBD1 (5 bases). This CDR3 spans 16 amino acids. Trimming removed 7 bases at V and 1 base at J, with 16 bases between. Germline CDR1 reads SGHVS; CDR2 reads FNYEAQ. The CDR3 bases are TGTGCCAGCACCATATTCGAGACAGAGAACACCGGGGAGCTGTTTTTT. The encoded protein is CASTIFETENTGELFF.

The chain carries TRBV19 and TRBJ2-3; a possible D gene is TRBD2 (5 bases). Germline V gives CDR1 LNHDA, CDR2 SQIVND (reference sequence). The CDR3 is made up of 16 amino acids. V was pared by 6 bases and J by 1 base, with 17 bases between. CDR3 nucleotide sequence: TGTGCCAGTAGCCCCGGAGGAGGCCGGGGCACAGATACGCAGTATTTT. This codes for CASSPGGGRGTDTQYF.

To note about this clone: In the same sample, other DNA sequences code for this CDR3. The rearrangement joins TRBV5-1 to TRBJ1-4, with D possibly being TRBD1 (5 bases). This CDR3 spans 16 amino acids. Looked up from germline, CDR1 is SGHRS and CDR2 is YFSETQ. V lost 4 bases, J lost 3 bases, and 16 bases lay in between. The CDR3 region is CASSPGAGPPNEKLFF. The CDR3, as DNA: TGCGCCAGCAGCCCCGGGGCAGGGCCACCTAATGAAAAACTGTTTTTT.

The chain uses TRBV5-4 and TRBJ2-7; D is perhaps TRBD2 (6 bases). The V and J ends lost 0 bases and 5 bases respectively, with 15 bases between them. The CDR3 is 15 amino acids. Per germline, CDR1 SGHNT and CDR2 YYREEE (reference sequence). The CDR3: CASSLGSGPRDEQYF. CDR3 sequence (DNA): TGTGCCAGCAGCTTGGGTAGCGGCCCACGGGACGAGCAGTACTTC.

The chain joins TRBV7-9 to TRBJ2-2; D gene uncertain. Deletions cut 4 bases from V and 2 bases from J, with 2 bases between. The CDR3 spans 12 residues. CDR1 and CDR2 from the germline V gene are SEHNR and FQNEAQ (reference sequence). CDR3 protein: CASSSNTGELFF. The CDR3 DNA follows: TGTGCCAGCAGCTCCAACACCGGGGAGCTGTTTTTT.

V is TRBV15 and J is TRBJ2-7, with 8 bases lining up with TRBD1. The germline gives CDR1 LNHNV, CDR2 YYDKDF (reference sequence). This CDR3 has 16 amino acids. The V and J ends lost 1 base and 5 bases, in that order; junction bases with no gene match: 10. Here the CDR3 DNA reads TGTGCCACCAGCAGAGGCGGACAGGGAGGCGTCCACGAGCAGTACTTC. Translation: CATSRGGQGGVHEQYF.

This chain connects TRBV5-4 to TRBJ1-1; 8 bases are a match to TRBD1. From germline, CDR1 is SGHNT and CDR2 YYREEE (reference sequence). The CDR3 has 14 residues. Losses at the gene ends were 6 bases for V and 7 bases for J; bases not matched to a gene: 11. The CDR3 sequence is CASNTRTGLNEAFF. Here the CDR3 DNA reads TGTGCCAGCAACACCCGGACAGGGCTTAATGAAGCTTTCTTT.

The genes are TRBV4-2 and TRBJ2-3, with D possibly matching TRBD2 (7 bases). The V and J ends lost 5 bases and 1 base respectively, with 22 bases between them. Germline CDR1 reads LGHNA; CDR2 reads YNFKEQ. The CDR3 contains 18 residues. CDR3 in amino acids: CASSSSLIRGGGTDTQYF. DNA of the CDR3: TGTGCCAGCAGCTCTTCCCTCATTAGAGGGGGGGGCACAGATACGCAGTATTTT.

The rearrangement links TRBV9 to TRBJ1-2, with TRBD1 as a possible D gene (5 bases). The CDR3 is 15 residues long. The germline V and J ends were trimmed by 4 bases and 7 bases, with 20 bases remaining between them. From germline, CDR1 is SGDLS and CDR2 YYNGEE. The CDR3 region has the DNA TGTGCCAGCAGCCCCCAGGGCGCCGGTCAAACTGGCTACACCTTC. It translates to CASSPQGAGQTGYTF.

The V and J genes are TRBV5-1 and TRBJ2-5, with D possibly being TRBD1 (5 bases). Germline V gene sequence: CDR1 SGHRS, CDR2 YFSETQ. Trimming stripped 5 bases from V and 4 bases from J, with 12 bases between. The CDR3 is 13 residues long. CDR3 sequence: CASSLQGRETQYF. CDR3 DNA: TGCGCCAGCAGTCTTCAGGGTCGAGAGACCCAGTACTTC.

This clone was seen only a few times. This rearrangement joins TRBV6-1 to TRBJ2-7; the match to TRBD2 covers 11 bases. Germline trimming cut 7 bases from V and 7 bases from J; bases unmatched to any gene: 9. CDR3 length: 14 residues. Looked up from germline, CDR1 is MNHNS and CDR2 is SASEGT. The CDR3 DNA is TGTGCCAGCATTAAAACTAGCGGGAGTCGGGAGCAGTACTTC. Translation gives CASIKTSGSREQYF.

This chain links TRBV5-6 with TRBJ2-7; 9 positions agree with TRBD2. The CDR3 is made up of 15 amino acids. The germline V gene encodes CDR1 SGHDT and CDR2 YYEEEE. The V gene end was trimmed by 5 bases and the J gene end by 3 bases; junction bases not matched to a gene: 9. The CDR3 region is CASRPASSGIYEQYF. In DNA, the CDR3 is TGTGCCAGCAGACCCGCTTCTAGCGGGATCTACGAGCAGTACTTC. Combining the CDR3 with reference TRBV5-6 and TRBJ2-7 gives the whole variable domain DAGVTQSPTHLIKTRGQQVTLRCSPKSGHDTVSWYQQALGQGPQFIFQYYEEEERQRGNFPDRFSGHQFPNYSSELNVNALLLGDSALYLCASRPASSGIYEQYFGPGTRLTVT.

Remarks on this clone: One junction end does not reproduce the germline sequence, and a read error may be involved. This chain connects TRBV18 to TRBJ1-2; 7 nucleotides align to TRBD1. CDR1 KGHSH and CDR2 LQKENI come from the germline V gene. The CDR3 is 13 residues long. The CDR3 nucleotides are TGTGCCAGCTCACCAGACAGGGTTCATGGCTTCACCTTC. This translates into CASSPDRVHGFTF.

The V and J genes are TRBV25-1 and TRBJ2-4; 13 bases fit TRBD2. Germline V gene data show CDR1 as MGHDK and CDR2 as SYGVNS. After removal of 6 bases from V and 6 bases from J, the junction contained 8 bases not matched to a gene. The CDR3 loop spans 16 amino acids. CDR3 sequence: CASSPTGLAGVNIQYF. DNA of the CDR3: TGTGCCAGCAGCCCTACAGGACTAGCGGGGGTAAACATTCAGTACTTC.

The rearrangement links TRBV10-1 to TRBJ1-3; D is possibly TRBD1 (5 bases). With 8 bases removed from V and 0 bases from J, the gap between germline ends came to 11 bases. This CDR3 region has 14 residues. Per germline, CDR1 WNHNN and CDR2 SYGVQD (reference sequence). The CDR3 protein is CASSEGASGNTIYF. In nucleotides, the CDR3 is TGCGCCAGCTCCGAAGGGGCCTCTGGAAACACCATATATTTT.

This clone is a singleton in its sample. The rearrangement uses TRBV29-1 and TRBJ1-2; D is undetermined. This CDR3 is 12 amino acids long. CDR1 and CDR2 (germline): SQVTM, ANQGSEA. Trimming removed 3 bases at V and 3 bases at J, with 8 bases between. This CDR3 is CSVDGTYYGYTF. CDR3 bases: TGCAGCGTTGACGGTACATACTATGGCTACACCTTC.

This rearrangement joins TRBV6-6 to TRBJ1-4, with D unclear. V lost 2 bases to trimming and J lost 4 bases, with 5 bases between them. The CDR3 runs 13 residues. Germline V gives CDR1 MNHNY, CDR2 SVGAGI (reference sequence). CDR3 protein: CASSYVYNEKLFF. CDR3 sequence (DNA): TGTGCCAGCAGTTACGTTTATAATGAAAAACTGTTTTTT.

This clone was seen a few times. The chain links TRBV5-1 to TRBJ2-7, with 16 positions matching TRBD2. CDR1 and CDR2 (germline): SGHRS, YFSETQ. With 2 bases clipped from V and 5 bases from J, the junction kept 4 bases outside the gene matches. CDR3 length equals 16 residues. In DNA, the CDR3 is TGCGCCAGCAGCTTAGGGACTAGCGGGAGGGTAGACGAGCAGTACTTC. The encoded protein is CASSLGTSGRVDEQYF.

This clone was seen a few times. V is TRBV6-5 and J is TRBJ1-4, with D perhaps matching TRBD1 (5 bases). V was pared by 5 bases and J by 8 bases, with 15 bases between. The CDR3 is made up of 14 amino acids. CDR1 and CDR2 from the germline V gene are MNHEY and SVGAGI. This chain's CDR3 is CASSEDPGREKLFF. The CDR3 DNA reads TGTGCCAGCAGTGAAGATCCAGGGAGGGAAAAACTGTTTTTT.

The CDR3 sequence is CASSLQGAYNSPLHF. DNA of the CDR3: TGTGCCAGCAGTTTACAGGGGGCGTATAATTCACCCCTCCACTTT. The chain links TRBV27 to TRBJ1-6; TRBD1 matches at 8 bases. From germline, CDR1 is MNHEY and CDR2 SMNVEV (reference sequence). The CDR3 length is 15 residues. V shed 2 bases, J shed 4 bases, and the junction held 1 base outside the gene matches.

This clone was recorded only once. V gene TRBV5-4 combines with J gene TRBJ2-4; the match to TRBD1 covers 10 bases. Germline lookup yields CDR1 SGHNT and CDR2 YYREEE (reference sequence). V dropped 4 bases and J dropped 4; count of bases not matched to a gene: 5. CDR3 length equals 15 residues. The CDR3 DNA is TGTGCCAGCAGCGGGCGGGGACAGGGGAAAAACATTCAGTACTTC. This sequence encodes CASSGRGQGKNIQYF. The whole variable domain, remainder taken from reference TRBV5-4 and TRBJ2-4, is ETGVTQSPTHLIKTRGQQVTLRCSSQSGHNTVSWYQQALGQGPQFIFQYYREEENGRGNFPPRFSGLQFPNYSSELNVNALELDDSALYLCASSGRGQGKNIQYFGAGTRLSVL.

About this clone: This sample includes further DNA sequences coding for the same CDR3. The rearrangement joins TRBV6-5 to TRBJ1-3; the D is unclear. Germline assignment: CDR1 MNHEY and CDR2 SVGAGI. The CDR3 has 15 residues. Deletions cut 5 bases from V and 0 bases from J, with 11 bases between. CDR3 sequence (DNA): TGTGCCAGCAGTCCCCAAGGAAGCTCTGGAAACACCATATATTTT. Its translation is CASSPQGSSGNTIYF.

The rearrangement links TRBV5-1 to TRBJ1-1, with 7 bases identical to TRBD1. The CDR3 totals 16 residues. The V gene's germline CDR1 is SGHRS and CDR2 YFSETQ. V shed 3 bases and J 1 base; nucleotides not matched to a gene: 9. This CDR3 is CASSSGGDRANTEAFF. The CDR3 nucleotides read TGCGCCAGCAGCTCTGGGGGGGACAGAGCGAACACTGAAGCTTTCTTT.